The 15 T cell receptor beta chains reported below all come from one sample, sequenced in a study of post-analysis software for immune sequencing data. The antigens these receptors bind are not known. Every TCR beta cDNA library bore unique molecular identifiers. TCRdb passed the PCR reads through MiXCR, listing each CDR3 protein once. Among approximately 660,000 distinct CDR3 sequences, more than 50% were seen once, and the ten largest hold about 11%. General study findings and limits: Higher frequency in patients than in controls was seen for roughly 5 TRBV segments, with TRBV5-6, TRBV5-1 and TRBV20-1 among them.

The sample consisted of blood. The source is a girl aged 2 to 10 with multiple sclerosis.

The genes are TRBV29-1 and TRBJ2-3; 12 bases are shared with TRBD2. Germline values: CDR1 SQVTM, CDR2 ANQGSEA. This CDR3 is 15 amino acids long. V lost 6 bases and J lost 1; bases outside the gene matches: 5. For the CDR3, the DNA is TGCAGCGTGGGACGACTAGCGGGAGGCACAGATACGCAGTATTTT. The encoded protein is CSVGRLAGGTDTQYF.

This clonotype turned up a few times. As DNA, the CDR3 is TGTGCCAGCAGTCCCCAGGGGATGTCCACTGAAGCTTTCTTT. This gives the protein CASSPQGMSTEAFF. This rearrangement joins TRBV6-2 or TRBV6-3 to TRBJ1-1; the D gene is possibly TRBD1 (6 bases). This CDR3 is built from 14 residues. CDR1 is MNHEY and CDR2 is SVGEGT in the germline V gene. Deletions cut 5 bases from V and 4 bases from J, with 14 bases between.

This clonotype has only a few counts. The chain employs TRBV12-3 or TRBV12-4 and TRBJ1-5, with D possibly TRBD1 on 5 matching bases. CDR3 length: 16 amino acids. Trimming stripped 7 bases from V and 0 bases from J, with 16 bases between. The CDR3 loop is CASTGTPTYSNQPQHF. The CDR3 coding sequence is TGTGCCAGCACTGGGACGCCGACATATAGCAATCAGCCCCAGCATTTT.

This clonotype was observed once. The genes are TRBV29-1 and TRBJ1-4; D not resolved. Trimming shortened V by 4 bases and J by 5 bases, and 11 bases separated the two germline ends. Germline V lookup: CDR1 SQVTM, CDR2 ANQGSEA. The CDR3 sequence is 13 residues long. The CDR3 region is CSVGAMANEKLFF. In nucleotides, the CDR3 is TGCAGCGTTGGGGCTATGGCGAATGAAAAACTGTTTTTT. Full variable domain (rest looked up from reference TRBV29-1 and TRBJ1-4): SAVISQKPSRDICQRGTSLTIQCQVDSQVTMMFWYRQQPGQSLTLIATANQGSEATYESGFVIDKFPISRPNLTFSTLTVSNMSPEDSSIYLCSVGAMANEKLFFGSGTQLSVL.

V gene TRBV12-3 or TRBV12-4 combines with J gene TRBJ2-3, with a weak D call TRBD1 (6 bases). The CDR3 has 15 amino acids. The ends were cut back, 5 bases at V and 4 bases at J, with 16 bases in the middle. The CDR3 DNA follows: TGTGCCAGCAGTACCTCAGGGGTGAGGGCAGATACGCAGTATTTT. This gives the protein CASSTSGVRADTQYF.

This chain connects TRBV5-1 to TRBJ2-1; D is ambiguous. Trimming cost V 0 bases and J 9 bases, with 13 bases left between them. Germline CDR1 reads SGHRS; CDR2 reads YFSETQ. CDR3 length: 14 residues. CDR3: CASSLEPAVTEQFF. Written as DNA, the CDR3 is TGCGCCAGCAGCTTGGAACCTGCAGTCACTGAGCAGTTCTTC. Based on the CDR3 plus reference TRBV5-1 and TRBJ2-1, the full variable domain is KAGVTQTPRYLIKTRGQQVTLSCSPISGHRSVSWYQQTPGQGLQFLFEYFSETQRNKGNFPGRFSGRQFSNSRSEMNVSTLELGDSALYLCASSLEPAVTEQFFGPGTRLTVL.

This chain connects TRBV5-1 to TRBJ1-1; tentatively, D is TRBD1 (5 bases). CDR1 SGHRS and CDR2 YFSETQ come from the germline V gene. Trimming removed 2 bases from V and 7 bases from J, with 12 bases in between. The CDR3 length is 13 residues. CDR3 amino acids: CASSFYGGNEAFF. The CDR3 DNA is TGCGCCAGCAGCTTCTACGGGGGGAATGAAGCTTTCTTT.

This chain links TRBV9 with TRBJ2-1, with 10 bases that match TRBD1. Losses at the gene ends were 2 bases for V and 7 bases for J; bases not matched to a gene: 12. Germline V gene sequence: CDR1 SGDLS, CDR2 YYNGEE. The CDR3 covers 17 residues. The CDR3 DNA follows: TGTGCCAGCAGCGTTCTCTCCGAGACAGGGGGCACGAATGAGCAGTTCTTC. Residues: CASSVLSETGGTNEQFF.

CDR3 residues: CASSESPGANEQFF. In DNA form, the CDR3 reads TGCGCCAGCAGTGAGTCCCCAGGGGCTAATGAGCAGTTCTTC. The rearrangement links TRBV10-1 to TRBJ2-1, with D possibly being TRBD1 (6 bases). V lost 0 bases, J lost 7 bases, and 10 bases lay in between. The CDR3 consists of 14 residues. Looked up from germline, CDR1 is WNHNN and CDR2 is SYGVQD (reference sequence).

This clonotype came up a few times. V is TRBV6-4 and J is TRBJ2-1; D is ambiguous. The germline V gene has CDR1 MRHNA and CDR2 SNTAGT. The V and J ends lost 0 bases and 3 bases respectively, with 3 bases between them. This CDR3 has 13 residues. CDR3 nucleotide sequence: TGTGCCAGCAGTGACTCAGACTACAATGAGCAGTTCTTC. Its translation: CASSDSDYNEQFF.

The chain links TRBV3-1 to TRBJ2-1; TRBD1 matches at 7 bases. Germline CDR1 is LGHDT and CDR2 is YNNKEL (reference sequence). The trim removed 0 bases at V and 6 bases at J, leaving 5 bases unmatched. The CDR3 spans 15 residues. The CDR3 reads CASSQEADRANEQFF. The CDR3 DNA sequence: TGTGCCAGCAGCCAAGAAGCCGACAGGGCCAATGAGCAGTTCTTC.

The V and J genes are TRBV12-5 and TRBJ2-7; D tentatively reads TRBD1 or TRBD2 (7 bases each). The J call may be in error: the DNA end matches TRBJ2-5 better. The CDR3 consists of 20 residues. Germline CDR1 reads LGHNT; CDR2 reads FRNRAP. CDR3 loop: CASGGRGGGGYTTRGETQYF. As DNA, the CDR3 is TGTGCTAGTGGTGGGCGTGGGGGAGGGGGCTACACAACGCGTGGAGAGACCCAGTACTTC.

In its sample, this clonotype was seen once. CDR3 nucleotide sequence: TGTGCCAGCAGCTTATACGGGACGACGAGCTACACCTTC. It specifies CASSLYGTTSYTF. The chain links TRBV7-2 to TRBJ1-2; tentative D call: TRBD1 (5 bases). The CDR3 contains 13 residues. Trimming left V 2 bases short and J 9 bases short, with 13 bases between. Germline values: CDR1 SGHTA, CDR2 FQGNSA.

This clonotype showed up just once. The V gene is TRBV6-5, the J gene TRBJ2-7, with 7 bases aligning to TRBD2. The J segment lost 1 base and the V segment lost 6 bases, leaving 9 bases of the junction unmatched. This CDR3 region has 15 residues. Per the germline V gene, CDR1 is MNHEY and CDR2 is SVGAGI. CDR3 protein: CASRSAGEGSYEQYF. CDR3 DNA: TGTGCCAGCAGATCTGCGGGAGAAGGGTCCTACGAGCAGTACTTC.

This clonotype was counted a few times. The chain links TRBV6-6 to TRBJ2-3, with a possible D match to TRBD2 (6 bases). Per germline, CDR1 MNHNY and CDR2 SVGAGI (reference sequence). The CDR3 has 16 amino acids. Trimming pared 2 bases from V and 4 bases from J, leaving 16 bases between. This CDR3 is CASSYGGVRGSDTQYF. The CDR3 region has the DNA TGTGCCAGCAGTTACGGCGGGGTAAGGGGCTCAGATACGCAGTATTTT.